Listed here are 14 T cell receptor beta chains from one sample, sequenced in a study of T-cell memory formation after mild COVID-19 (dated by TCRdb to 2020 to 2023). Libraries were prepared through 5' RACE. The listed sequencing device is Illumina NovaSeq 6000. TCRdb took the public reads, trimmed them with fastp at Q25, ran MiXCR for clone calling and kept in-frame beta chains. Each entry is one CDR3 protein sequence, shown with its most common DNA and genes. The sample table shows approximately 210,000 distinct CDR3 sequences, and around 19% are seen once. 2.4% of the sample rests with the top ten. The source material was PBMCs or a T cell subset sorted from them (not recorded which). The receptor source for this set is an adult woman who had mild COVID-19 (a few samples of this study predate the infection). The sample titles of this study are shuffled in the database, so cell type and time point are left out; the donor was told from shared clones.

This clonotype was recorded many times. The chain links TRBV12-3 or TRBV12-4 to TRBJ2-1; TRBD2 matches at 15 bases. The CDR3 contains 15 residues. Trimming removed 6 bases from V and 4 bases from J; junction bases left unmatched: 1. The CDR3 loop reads CASRGLAGGYNEQFF. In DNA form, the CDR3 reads TGTGCCAGCAGGGGACTAGCGGGGGGATACAATGAGCAGTTCTTC.

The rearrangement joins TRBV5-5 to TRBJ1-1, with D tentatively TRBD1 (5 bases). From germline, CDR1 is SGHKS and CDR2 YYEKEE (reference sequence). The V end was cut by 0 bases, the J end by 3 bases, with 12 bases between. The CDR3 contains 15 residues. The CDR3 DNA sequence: TGTGCCAGCAGCTTGGCCGCAGGGAAATACACTGAAGCTTTCTTT. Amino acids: CASSLAAGKYTEAFF.

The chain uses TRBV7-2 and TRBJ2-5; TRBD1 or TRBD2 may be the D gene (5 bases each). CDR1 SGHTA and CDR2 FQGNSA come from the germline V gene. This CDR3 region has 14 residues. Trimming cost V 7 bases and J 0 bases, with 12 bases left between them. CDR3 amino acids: CASTLGAYQETQYF. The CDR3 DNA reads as TGTGCCAGCACCCTCGGGGCGTACCAAGAGACCCAGTACTTC. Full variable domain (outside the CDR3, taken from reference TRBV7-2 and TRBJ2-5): GAGVSQSPSNKVTEKGKDVELRCDPISGHTALYWYRQSLGQGLEFLIYFQGNSAPDKSGLPSDRFSAERTGGSVSTLTIQRTQQEDSAVYLCASTLGAYQETQYFGPGTRLLVL.

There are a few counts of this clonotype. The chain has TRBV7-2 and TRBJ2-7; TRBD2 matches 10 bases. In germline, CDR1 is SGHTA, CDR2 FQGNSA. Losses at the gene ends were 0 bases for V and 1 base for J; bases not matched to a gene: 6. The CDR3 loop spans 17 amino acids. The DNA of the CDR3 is TGTGCCAGCAGCTTAGCGCCGGGAGCGGGAGGGTCCTACGAGCAGTACTTC. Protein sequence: CASSLAPGAGGSYEQYF.

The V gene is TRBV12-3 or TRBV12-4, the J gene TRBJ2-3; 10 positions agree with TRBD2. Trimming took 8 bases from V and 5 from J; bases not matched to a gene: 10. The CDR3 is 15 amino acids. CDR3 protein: CASRRSGGALDTQYF. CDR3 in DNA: TGTGCCAGCCGCCGGAGCGGGGGGGCTTTAGATACGCAGTATTTT.

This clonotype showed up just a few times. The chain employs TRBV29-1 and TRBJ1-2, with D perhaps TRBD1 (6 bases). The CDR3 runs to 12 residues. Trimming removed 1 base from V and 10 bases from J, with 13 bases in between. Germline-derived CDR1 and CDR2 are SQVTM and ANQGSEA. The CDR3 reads CSVEVVAGDYTF. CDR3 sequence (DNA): TGCAGCGTTGAAGTGGTGGCAGGGGACTACACCTTC.

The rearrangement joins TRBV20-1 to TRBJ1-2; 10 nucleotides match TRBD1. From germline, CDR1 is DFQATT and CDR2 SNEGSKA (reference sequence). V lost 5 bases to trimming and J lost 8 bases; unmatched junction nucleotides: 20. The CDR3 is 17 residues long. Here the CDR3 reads CSAPRGDRGPLGRGYTF. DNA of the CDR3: TGCAGTGCTCCACGGGGGGACAGGGGCCCCCTAGGGAGAGGCTACACCTTC.

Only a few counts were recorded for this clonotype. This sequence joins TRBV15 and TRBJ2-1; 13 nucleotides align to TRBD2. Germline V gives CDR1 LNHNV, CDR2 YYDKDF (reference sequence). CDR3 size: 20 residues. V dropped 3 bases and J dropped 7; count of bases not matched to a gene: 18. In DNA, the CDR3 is TGTGCCACCAGCAGGGGTACGGGGACTAGCGGGAAGCCGAGGTGGAATGAGCAGTTCTTC. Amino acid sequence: CATSRGTGTSGKPRWNEQFF.

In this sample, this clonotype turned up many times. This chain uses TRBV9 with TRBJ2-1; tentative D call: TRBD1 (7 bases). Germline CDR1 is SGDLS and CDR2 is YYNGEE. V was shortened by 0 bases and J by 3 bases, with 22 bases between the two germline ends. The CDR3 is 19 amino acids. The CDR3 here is CASSVAGGGSGELYNEQFF. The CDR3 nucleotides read TGTGCCAGCAGCGTAGCAGGGGGTGGTAGCGGTGAACTCTACAATGAGCAGTTCTTC. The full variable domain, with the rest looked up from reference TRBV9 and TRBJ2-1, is DSGVTQTPKHLITATGQRVTLRCSPRSGDLSVYWYQQSLDQGLQFLIQYYNGEERAKGNILERFSAQQFPDLHSELNLSSLELGDSALYFCASSVAGGGSGELYNEQFFGPGTRLTVL.

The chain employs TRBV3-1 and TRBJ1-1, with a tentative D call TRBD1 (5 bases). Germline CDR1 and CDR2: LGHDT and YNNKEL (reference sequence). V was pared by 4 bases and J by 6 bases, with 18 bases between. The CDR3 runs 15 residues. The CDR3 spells CASSPRADSKSEAFF. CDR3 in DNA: TGTGCCAGCAGCCCCAGGGCCGACAGCAAGTCTGAAGCTTTCTTT. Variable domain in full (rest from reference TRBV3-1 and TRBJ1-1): DTAVSQTPKYLVTQMGNDKSIKCEQNLGHDTMYWYKQDSKKFLKIMFSYNNKELIINETVPNRFSPKSPDKAHLNLHINSLELGDSAVYFCASSPRADSKSEAFFGQGTRLTVV.

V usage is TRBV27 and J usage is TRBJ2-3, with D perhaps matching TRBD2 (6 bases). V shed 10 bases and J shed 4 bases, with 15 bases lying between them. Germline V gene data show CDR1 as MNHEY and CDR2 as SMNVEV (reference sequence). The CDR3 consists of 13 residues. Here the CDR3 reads CATYAGSADTQYF. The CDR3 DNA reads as TGTGCCACCTACGCGGGGAGCGCAGATACGCAGTATTTT.

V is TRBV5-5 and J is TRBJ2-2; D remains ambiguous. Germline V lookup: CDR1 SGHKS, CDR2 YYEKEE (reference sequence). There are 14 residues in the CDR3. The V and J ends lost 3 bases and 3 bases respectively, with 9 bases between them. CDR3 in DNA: TGTGCCAGCAGCTGGGATGCCCACACCGGGGAGCTGTTTTTT. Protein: CASSWDAHTGELFF.

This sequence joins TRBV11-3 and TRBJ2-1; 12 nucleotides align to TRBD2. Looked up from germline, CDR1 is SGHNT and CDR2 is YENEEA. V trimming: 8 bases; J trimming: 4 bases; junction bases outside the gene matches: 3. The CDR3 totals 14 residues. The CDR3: CASGLAGGYNEQFF. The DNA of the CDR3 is TGTGCCAGCGGGCTAGCGGGAGGGTACAATGAGCAGTTCTTC.

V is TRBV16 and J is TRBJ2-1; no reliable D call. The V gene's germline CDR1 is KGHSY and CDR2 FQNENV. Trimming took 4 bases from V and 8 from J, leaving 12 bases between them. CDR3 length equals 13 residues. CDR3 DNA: TGTGCCAGCAGCCCCCTAGGAAGGTATGAGCAGTTCTTC. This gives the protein CASSPLGRYEQFF.